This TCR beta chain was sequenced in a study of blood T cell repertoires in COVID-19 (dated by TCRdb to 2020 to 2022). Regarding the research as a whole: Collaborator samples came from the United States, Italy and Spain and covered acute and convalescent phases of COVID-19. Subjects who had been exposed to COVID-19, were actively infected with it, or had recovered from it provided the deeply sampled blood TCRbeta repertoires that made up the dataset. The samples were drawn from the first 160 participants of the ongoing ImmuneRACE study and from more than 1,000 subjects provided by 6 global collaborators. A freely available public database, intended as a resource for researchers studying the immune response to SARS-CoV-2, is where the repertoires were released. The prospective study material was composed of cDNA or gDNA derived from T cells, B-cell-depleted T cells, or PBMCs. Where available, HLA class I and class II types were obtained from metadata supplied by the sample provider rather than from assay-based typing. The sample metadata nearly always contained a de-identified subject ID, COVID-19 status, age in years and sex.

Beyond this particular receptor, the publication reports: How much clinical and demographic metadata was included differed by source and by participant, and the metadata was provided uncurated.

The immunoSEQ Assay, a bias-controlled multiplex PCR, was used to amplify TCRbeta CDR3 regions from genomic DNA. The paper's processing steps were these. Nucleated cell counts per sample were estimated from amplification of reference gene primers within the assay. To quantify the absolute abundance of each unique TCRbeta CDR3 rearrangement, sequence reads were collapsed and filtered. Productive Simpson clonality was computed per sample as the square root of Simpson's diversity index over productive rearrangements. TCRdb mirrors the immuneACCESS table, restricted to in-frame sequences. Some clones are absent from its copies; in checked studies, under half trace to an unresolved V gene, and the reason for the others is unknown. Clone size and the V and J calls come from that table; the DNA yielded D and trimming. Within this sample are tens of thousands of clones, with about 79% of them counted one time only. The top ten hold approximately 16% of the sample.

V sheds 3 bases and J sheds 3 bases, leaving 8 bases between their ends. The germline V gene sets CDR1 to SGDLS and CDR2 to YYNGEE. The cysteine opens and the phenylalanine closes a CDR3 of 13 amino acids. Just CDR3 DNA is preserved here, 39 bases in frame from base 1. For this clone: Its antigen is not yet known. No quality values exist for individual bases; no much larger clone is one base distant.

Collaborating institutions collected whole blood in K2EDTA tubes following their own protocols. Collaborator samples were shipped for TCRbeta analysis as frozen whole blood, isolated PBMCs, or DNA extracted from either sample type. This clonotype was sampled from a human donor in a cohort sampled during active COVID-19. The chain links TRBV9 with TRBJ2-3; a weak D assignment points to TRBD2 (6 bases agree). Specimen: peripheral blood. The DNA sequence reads TGTGCCAGCAGCGGCGGGGTGACAGATACGCAGTATTTT. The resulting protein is CASSGGVTDTQYF.